The clone carrying this T cell receptor (beta chain) was detected a few times. The data derive from a study of response to subunit inactivated influenza vaccine. CDR1 is SGHRS and CDR2 is YFSETQ in the germline V gene. There are 17 residues in the CDR3. The trim removed 7 bases at V and 6 bases at J, leaving 16 bases unmatched. Each CDR3 protein gets one entry after TCRdb re-called the RT-PCR reads with MiXCR. The sample has around 570,000 distinct CDR3 sequences; 11% are singletons. These same data were also listed under a study on T cells expressing NK-cell markers. As that report states: It was by 5'RACE template switching with UMIs that TCR beta cDNA was made. One observes that, in several donors, these clonotypes were also the leading ones within the CD3+CD56-NKG2C+ fraction.

This chain links TRBV5-1 with TRBJ2-2; 9 nucleotides line up with TRBD1. This TCR derives from a man in his fifties who received an inactivated influenza vaccine. The specimen was PBMCs from blood, collected on the day of vaccination. The CDR3 nucleotides are TGCGCCAGCGGATCTCACTCGCCGGGACAGGGATCCGGGGAGCTGTTTTTT. This codes for CASGSHSPGQGSGELFF.